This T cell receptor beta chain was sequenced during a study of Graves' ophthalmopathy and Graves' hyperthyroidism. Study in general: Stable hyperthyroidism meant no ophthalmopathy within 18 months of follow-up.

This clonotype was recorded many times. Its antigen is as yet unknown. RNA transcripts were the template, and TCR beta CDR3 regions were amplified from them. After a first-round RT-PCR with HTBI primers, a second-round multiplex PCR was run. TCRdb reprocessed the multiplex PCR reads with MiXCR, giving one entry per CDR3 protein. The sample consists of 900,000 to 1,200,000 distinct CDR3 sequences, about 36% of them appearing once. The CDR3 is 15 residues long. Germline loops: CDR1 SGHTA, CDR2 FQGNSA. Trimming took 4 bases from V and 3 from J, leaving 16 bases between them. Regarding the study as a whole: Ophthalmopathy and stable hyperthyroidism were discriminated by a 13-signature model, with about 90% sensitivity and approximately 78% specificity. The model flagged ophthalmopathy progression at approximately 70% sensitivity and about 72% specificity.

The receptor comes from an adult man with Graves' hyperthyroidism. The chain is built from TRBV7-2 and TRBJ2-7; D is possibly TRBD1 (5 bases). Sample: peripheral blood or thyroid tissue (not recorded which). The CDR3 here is CASSYPLTEIYEQYF. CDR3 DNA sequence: TGTGCCAGCAGCTACCCCTTGACAGAGATCTACGAGCAGTACTTC.